What follows are 24 T cell receptor beta chains derived from one specimen sequenced in a study of beta chain features in type 1 diabetes. Expressed TCRB transcripts were sequenced because the isolated RNA had all been reverse transcribed beforehand. TCRdb keeps only in-frame clones here, not all; method: immunoSEQ multiplex PCR. The table records tens of thousands of clones, 55% to 75% of them present only once. Sequencing input: Tregs from blood. The receptors here all came from a middle-aged woman in good health.

J is TRBJ1-1 and V is TRBV29-1; D is ambiguous. V was shortened by 6 bases and J by 12 bases, with 29 bases between the two germline ends. This CDR3 is built from 15 residues. Per the germline V gene, CDR1 is SQVTM and CDR2 is ANQGSEA. The CDR3 DNA reads TGCAGCGTCGCTAGAAGGGCCTCGGTCGGGGATATAACTTTCTTT. Encoded protein: CSVARRASVGDITFF.

The chain combines TRBV19 with TRBJ1-1, with D uncertain. Trimming took off 8 bases at V and 0 bases at J, with 13 bases between the two ends. The CDR3 is made up of 14 amino acids. The V gene's germline CDR1 is LNHDA and CDR2 SQIVND (reference sequence). The CDR3 loop reads CASSIPRVNTEAFF. DNA for the CDR3: TGTGCCAGTTCTATTCCGAGGGTGAACACTGAAGCTTTCTTT.

The chain has TRBV7-6 and TRBJ2-3, with D perhaps matching TRBD1 (6 bases). Germline V gene data show CDR1 as SGHVS and CDR2 as FNYEAQ. The CDR3 has 14 amino acids. The germline V and J ends were trimmed by 5 bases and 5 bases, with 14 bases remaining between them. The CDR3 sequence is CASSPRQAGDTQYF. CDR3 in DNA: TGTGCCAGCAGCCCGCGACAGGCGGGAGATACGCAGTATTTT.

The V and J genes are TRBV10-3 and TRBJ1-2, with D uncertain. Germline V gene data show CDR1 as ENHRY and CDR2 as SYGVKD. The CDR3 has 13 residues. V gave up 7 bases and J gave up 4 bases, with 13 bases separating them. CDR3 residues: CAITVDTAYGYTF. In DNA, the CDR3 is TGTGCCATCACCGTAGACACAGCCTATGGCTACACCTTC.

The CDR3 DNA sequence: TGTGCCAGCCATCGGGGGGGTCACTACACCGGGGAGCTGTTTTTT. Protein: CASHRGGHYTGELFF. The rearrangement joins TRBV2 to TRBJ2-2; TRBD2 agrees at 8 bases. Germline V gene lookup returns CDR1 SNHLY and CDR2 FYNNEI. The CDR3 is 15 residues long. The ends lost 8 bases at V and 3 bases at J; junction bases unmatched: 8.

The genes are TRBV5-1 and TRBJ2-1, with 11 bases matching TRBD2. CDR3 size: 16 residues. Germline V gives CDR1 SGHRS, CDR2 YFSETQ. Unmatched junction bases numbered 8, after V lost 6 bases and J lost 3 bases. The CDR3 bases are TGCGCCAGCACCAAGGCTAGCGGGGGGATCTACAATGAGCAGTTCTTC. Translation: CASTKASGGIYNEQFF.

CDR3 protein: CASSLGTANQPQHF. In DNA form, the CDR3 reads TGTGCCAGCAGCTTGGGGACAGCAAATCAGCCCCAGCATTTT. The chain uses TRBV5-5 and TRBJ1-5; possible D gene TRBD1, 6 bases. Trimming pared 0 bases from V and 4 bases from J, leaving 8 bases between. The CDR3 covers 14 residues. Germline V gives CDR1 SGHKS, CDR2 YYEKEE (reference sequence).

This clone was counted only a few times. This chain joins TRBV6-6 and TRBJ1-3; D is possibly TRBD1 (5 bases). Germline CDR1 is MNHNY and CDR2 is SVGAGI (reference sequence). V was pared by 0 bases and J by 3 bases, with 9 bases between. There are 15 residues in the CDR3. For the CDR3, the DNA is TGTGCCAGCAGTTACTCGACCACAGGTGGAAACACCATATATTTT. Translated: CASSYSTTGGNTIYF.

The V gene is TRBV2, the J gene TRBJ1-5; possible D gene TRBD1, 6 bases. Germline-derived CDR1 and CDR2 are SNHLY and FYNNEI. V gave up 6 bases and J gave up 8 bases, with 23 bases separating them. The CDR3 length is 16 residues. CDR3 coding DNA: TGTGCCAGCAGCAAGGGACACCCCCGTCGCATCGAGCCCCAGCATTTT. Amino acid sequence: CASSKGHPRRIEPQHF.

The chain couples TRBV7-2 to TRBJ2-1; 7 bases agree with TRBD1. CDR1 and CDR2 from the germline V gene are SGHTA and FQGNSA. J gave up 4 bases and V 1 base, and 4 bases lay outside the gene matches. The CDR3 length is 15 residues. This chain's CDR3 is CASSLGGGWYNEQFF. CDR3 bases: TGTGCCAGCAGCTTAGGAGGGGGCTGGTACAATGAGCAGTTCTTC.

J is TRBJ2-1 and V is TRBV7-8, with D perhaps matching TRBD1 (5 bases). The CDR3 runs to 18 residues. CDR1 is SGHVS and CDR2 is FQNEAQ in the germline V gene. V lost 3 bases to trimming and J lost 3 bases, with 21 bases between them. This CDR3 reads CASSFSYKNSRDYNEQFF. CDR3 DNA sequence: TGTGCCAGCAGCTTTAGTTACAAAAATTCCAGGGACTACAATGAGCAGTTCTTC.

The gene calls are TRBV27 and TRBJ1-2; tentatively, D is TRBD1 (5 bases). The CDR3 is made up of 13 amino acids. Germline V gene lookup returns CDR1 MNHEY and CDR2 SMNVEV (reference sequence). V lost 6 bases to trimming and J lost 4 bases, with 12 bases between them. CDR3 nucleotide sequence: TGTGCCAGCAGGAAGGACAATGGCTATGGCTACACCTTC. It translates to CASRKDNGYGYTF.

In DNA form, the CDR3 reads TGTGCCAGCAGTTTAGGGCGGGGGCTAGCCAAAAACATTCAGTACTTC. As protein: CASSLGRGLAKNIQYF. The J gene is TRBJ2-4, the V gene TRBV27, with D perhaps matching TRBD2 (7 bases). V lost 2 bases and J lost 0, with 11 bases in between. Germline lookup yields CDR1 MNHEY and CDR2 SMNVEV (reference sequence). This CDR3 is built from 16 residues.

This chain uses TRBV7-9 with TRBJ2-5, with a weak D call TRBD2 (6 bases). The end of the DNA aligns better with TRBJ2-7, so the J call may be wrong. CDR1 is SEHNR and CDR2 is FQNEAQ in the germline V gene (reference sequence). The CDR3 covers 15 residues. CDR3 amino acids: CASRLAGTGPYEQYF. The CDR3 DNA reads TGTGCCAGCAGACTAGCCGGGACGGGACCCTACGAGCAGTACTTC.

The chain carries TRBV7-8 and TRBJ1-5; D gene unclear. The CDR3 runs 13 residues. Germline CDR1 SGHVS, CDR2 FQNEAQ. V dropped 1 base and J dropped 7 bases, with 8 bases sitting between them. The CDR3 coding sequence is TGTGCCAGCAGCTTAGTTCTGAGACAGCCCCAGCATTTT. Its translation is CASSLVLRQPQHF.

The chain combines TRBV5-1 with TRBJ2-5; D unresolved. This CDR3 is built from 15 residues. Germline assignment: CDR1 SGHRS and CDR2 YFSETQ. V was trimmed by 0 bases and J by 6 bases, leaving 15 bases between them. The CDR3 sequence is CASSLDSSRAKTQYF. CDR3 bases: TGCGCCAGCAGCTTGGACAGCTCCCGAGCAAAGACCCAGTACTTC.

The chain has TRBV29-1 and TRBJ2-2; 11 bases map to TRBD2. Germline values: CDR1 SQVTM, CDR2 ANQGSEA. The CDR3 extends over 16 amino acids. V gave up 3 bases and J gave up 1 base; unmatched junction bases: 4. CDR3 coding DNA: TGCAGCGTTGAGACTAGCGGGGCTATGAACACCGGGGAGCTGTTTTTT. The encoded protein is CSVETSGAMNTGELFF.

The V gene is TRBV5-1, the J gene TRBJ1-1, with 10 bases fitting TRBD1. CDR1 SGHRS and CDR2 YFSETQ come from the germline V gene. V shed 4 bases, J shed 1 base, and the junction held 7 bases outside the gene matches. The CDR3 is 16 amino acids. The CDR3 loop is CASSPDRGPGNTEAFF. CDR3 nucleotide sequence: TGCGCCAGCAGCCCTGACAGGGGGCCAGGGAACACTGAAGCTTTCTTT.

The V gene is TRBV11-3, the J gene TRBJ2-3; D might be TRBD2 (5 bases). Germline assignment: CDR1 SGHNT and CDR2 YENEEA. Trimming removed 3 bases at V and 9 bases at J, with 19 bases between. The CDR3 runs to 15 residues. The CDR3 here is CASSLSGISTDTQYF. CDR3 nucleotides: TGTGCCAGCAGCTTGTCCGGGATAAGCACGGACACGCAGTATTTT.

In this sample, this clone turned up once. The V gene is TRBV7-9, the J gene TRBJ1-1; D perhaps matches TRBD1 (5 bases). The germline gives CDR1 SEHNR, CDR2 FQNEAQ (reference sequence). V lost 2 bases and J 5 bases, leaving 9 bases between the germline ends. There are 13 residues in the CDR3. Written as DNA, the CDR3 is TGTGCCAGCAGCTTATTTTCAGGGACTGAAGCTTTCTTT. Protein product: CASSLFSGTEAFF.

This clone was observed once. Other DNA sequences in this sample translate to the same CDR3. The V and J genes are TRBV4-3 and TRBJ1-1; D uncertain. The CDR3 sequence is 13 residues long. Trimming removed 0 bases from V and 11 bases from J, with 13 bases in between. The germline gives CDR1 LGHNA, CDR2 YSLEER. The chain's CDR3 is CASSQDLKSEAFF. CDR3 in DNA: TGCGCCAGCAGCCAAGATCTGAAGAGTGAGGCTTTCTTT.

This rearrangement joins TRBV19 to TRBJ1-2; TRBD1 is a possible D gene (5 bases). The germline V gene has CDR1 LNHDA and CDR2 SQIVND (reference sequence). V lost 5 bases and J 4 bases, leaving 11 bases between the germline ends. The CDR3 length is 13 residues. The CDR3 DNA is TGTGCCAGTAGTCGCGGGACTTTCTATGGCTACACCTTC. It specifies CASSRGTFYGYTF.

This clone turned up a few times. The J gene is TRBJ1-1, the V gene TRBV6-6; 7 bases agree with TRBD1. The CDR3 has 11 amino acids. V trimming: 6 bases; J trimming: 6 bases; junction bases outside the gene matches: 1. Germline loops: CDR1 MNHNY, CDR2 SVGAGI (reference sequence). In nucleotides, the CDR3 is TGTGCCAGCAGCGACAGGGCTGAAGCTTTCTTT. It translates to CASSDRAEAFF.

The chain couples TRBV5-1 to TRBJ2-5; 8 bases align to TRBD2. CDR3 length equals 15 residues. V gave up 1 base and J gave up 0 bases; unmatched junction bases: 2. Germline CDR1 SGHRS, CDR2 YFSETQ. CDR3 sequence reads: CASSLTGGYQETQYF. The CDR3 nucleotides are TGCGCCAGCAGCTTGACGGGGGGGTACCAAGAGACCCAGTACTTC.